This TCR beta chain was captured in a study of response to subunit inactivated influenza vaccine (dated by TCRdb to the late 2010s). At the level of the whole study: Deep quantitative T cell receptor repertoire profiling was used in the study to track responses to a trivalent subunit inactivated influenza vaccine. Summary of the overall study and its limitations: The authors proposed that each seasonal influenza vaccination may bring in only a limited number of new T cells.

This clonotype was picked up a small number of times. Its antigen has not been determined. Within one base of it there is no much larger clone, and no base qualities were kept. Counted from cysteine to phenylalanine, this CDR3 has 15 amino acids. The DNA shown is the 45-base CDR3, in frame from base 1. V was cut back by 1 base and J by 3 bases, leaving a gap of 12 bases between them. Libraries were built with RT-PCR. The run used an Illumina HiSeq 2500. TCRdb reprocessing: public reads trimmed at Q25 with fastp, clones called with MiXCR, in-frame beta chains kept. Entries are consolidated by CDR3 protein sequence, retaining the most common genes and DNA. The sample table shows hundreds of thousands of distinct CDR3 sequences, and approximately 15% are seen once. The ten largest make up 6.5% to 8.5% of the sample.

Source: PBMCs from blood, taken 14 to 15 days before vaccination. This receptor was taken from a man aged 50 or older who received an inactivated influenza vaccine. Donor details come from another sample of the same person, matched by shared clones. The chain links TRBV12-3 or TRBV12-4 with TRBJ1-1, with no reliable assignment of the D segment. The CDR3 has the sequence CASSLGSHGDTEAFF. Here is the DNA: TGTGCCAGCAGTTTAGGTTCCCACGGAGACACTGAAGCTTTCTTT.